This is a list of T cell receptor beta chains from one sample in a study of blood T cell repertoires in COVID-19. The protocol was immunoSEQ multiplex PCR, while the TCRdb copy is restricted to in-frame clones and leaves out a portion. Of over 200,000 clones detected, about nine tenths appear once; the ten largest clones hold less than 3.5%. Input material: peripheral blood. The receptors derive from a young man with COVID-19, enrolled during active disease. The CDR3 runs from the conserved cysteine through the conserved F or W. The order of the fields is clone size, V gene, J gene, D gene, CDR3 DNA, CDR3 protein. The D gene is left open where the match is weak. Only some rows state a clone size, as once, few, many or a class for expanded clones.

size: NA
V: TRBV12-5
J: TRBJ1-3
D: NA
DNA: TGTGCTAGTGGTTTGTTGACAGGAAATTATCTATATTTT
CDR3: CASGLLTGNYLYF

size: NA
V: TRBV19
J: TRBJ1-6
D: NA
DNA: TGTGCCAGTAGTGTAGAAAGCCTTCGTTCACCCCTCCACTTT
CDR3: CASSVESLRSPLHF

size: NA
V: TRBV5-1
J: TRBJ2-3
D: NA
DNA: TGCGCCAGCAGCTTGGGGTCCGCGACAACAACAGATACGCAGTATTTT
CDR3: CASSLGSATTTDTQYF

size: NA
V: TRBV18
J: TRBJ1-6
D: TRBD1
DNA: TGTGCCAGCTCACCGGGACAGGGCGTAAATAATTCACCCCTCCACTTT
CDR3: CASSPGQGVNNSPLHF

size: few
V: TRBV4-2
J: TRBJ2-2
D: NA
DNA: NA
CDR3: CASSRGQYVGELFF

size: NA
V: TRBV6-6
J: TRBJ1-1
D: NA
DNA: TGTGCCATCTCGTCACATTTGAACACTGAAGCTTTCTTT
CDR3: CAISSHLNTEAFF

size: NA
V: TRBV4-2
J: TRBJ2-7
D: NA
DNA: TGTGCCAGCAGCCAAGTCCAGGCACACTCCTACGAGCAGTACTTC
CDR3: CASSQVQAHSYEQYF

size: NA
V: TRBV28
J: TRBJ2-7
D: TRBD2
DNA: TGTGCCAGCAGTTTACAACTAGCGGGAGTCTACGAGCAGTACTTC
CDR3: CASSLQLAGVYEQYF

size: NA
V: TRBV9
J: TRBJ2-2
D: TRBD2
DNA: TGTGCCAGCAGCGTAGGACTAGCGGGAGCGGGCGCCGGGGAGCTGTTTTTT
CDR3: CASSVGLAGAGAGELFF

size: NA
V: TRBV9
J: TRBJ2-2
D: NA
DNA: TGTGCCAGCAGCGTAGTACAGATAAACACCGGGGAGCTGTTTTTT
CDR3: CASSVVQINTGELFF

size: NA
V: TRBV7-8
J: TRBJ1-2
D: NA
DNA: TGTGCCAGCAGCCGATTGGGACTATCTGGCTACACCTTC
CDR3: CASSRLGLSGYTF

size: NA
V: TRBV6-5
J: TRBJ1-5
D: TRBD1
DNA: TGTGCCAGCAACAGGGGGCATCAGCCCCAGCATTTT
CDR3: CASNRGHQPQHF

size: NA
V: TRBV7-2
J: TRBJ2-1
D: NA
DNA: TGTGCCAGCAGCCCCTCCACTAGCTACAATGAGCAGTTCTTC
CDR3: CASSPSTSYNEQFF

size: NA
V: TRBV6-1
J: TRBJ2-2
D: TRBD2
DNA: TGTGCCAGCAGTGCATCCGGGACTAGCAACACCGGGGAGCTGTTTTTT
CDR3: CASSASGTSNTGELFF

size: NA
V: TRBV7-3
J: TRBJ1-5
D: NA
DNA: TGTGCCAGCAGCTTAACCTTAAATCAGCCCCAGCATTTT
CDR3: CASSLTLNQPQHF

size: NA
V: TRBV5-1
J: TRBJ2-2
D: NA
DNA: TGCGCCAGCAGCTTGGACAGGTCGAACACCGGGGAGCTGTTTTTT
CDR3: CASSLDRSNTGELFF

size: NA
V: TRBV5-1
J: TRBJ2-1
D: TRBD2
DNA: TGCGCCAGCAGCTCTGGACTAGGTCCCTACAATGAGCAGTTCTTC
CDR3: CASSSGLGPYNEQFF

size: NA
V: TRBV6-2/TRBV6-3
J: TRBJ2-2
D: TRBD1
DNA: TGTGCCAGCAGTTCATTCACAGGGGCCACCGGGGAGCTGTTTTTT
CDR3: CASSSFTGATGELFF

size: NA
V: TRBV28
J: TRBJ2-5
D: NA
DNA: TGTGCCAGCAGTACCCGACGCGGAGGGGAGACCCAGTACTTC
CDR3: CASSTRRGGETQYF

size: NA
V: TRBV18
J: TRBJ2-1
D: TRBD2
DNA: TGTGCCAGCTCATACGGGACTAGAGAGGAGCAGTTCTTC
CDR3: CASSYGTREEQFF

size: NA
V: TRBV6-5
J: TRBJ1-2
D: NA
DNA: TGTGCCAGCAGTTCGCTACTGTTGCCTACCTATGGCTACACCTTC
CDR3: CASSSLLLPTYGYTF

size: NA
V: TRBV7-9
J: TRBJ1-2
D: NA
DNA: TGTGCCAGCAGCTTCCAGGATGCTAACTATGGCTACACCTTC
CDR3: CASSFQDANYGYTF

size: NA
V: TRBV6-2/TRBV6-3
J: TRBJ2-3
D: TRBD2
DNA: TGTGCCAGCAGTTACTCGAAGGGGTGGACGGGAGGGACTAGCACAGATACGCAGTATTTT
CDR3: CASSYSKGWTGGTSTDTQYF

size: NA
V: TRBV25-1
J: TRBJ2-2
D: TRBD2
DNA: TGTGCCAGCAGTGAATACCAGGGACTAGCGGGGCCCACCGGGGAGCTGTTTTTT
CDR3: CASSEYQGLAGPTGELFF

size: NA
V: TRBV9
J: TRBJ1-2
D: TRBD1
DNA: TGTGCCAGCAGCACCCGACAGGGAGCTAACTATGGCTACACCTTC
CDR3: CASSTRQGANYGYTF

size: few
V: TRBV3-1/TRBV3-2
J: TRBJ1-1
D: NA
DNA: TGTGCCAGCAGCCCGAGCGGCGGAGATGAAGCTTTCTTT
CDR3: CASSPSGGDEAFF

size: NA
V: TRBV4-2
J: TRBJ2-2
D: NA
DNA: TGTGCCAGCAGCCAAGGACGAGGGTTCCAGAACACCGGGGAGCTGTTTTTT
CDR3: CASSQGRGFQNTGELFF

size: NA
V: TRBV19
J: TRBJ2-7
D: NA
DNA: TGTGCCAGTAGCCCCTTAAAGCCCTCCTACGAGCAGTACTTC
CDR3: CASSPLKPSYEQYF

size: NA
V: TRBV6-5
J: TRBJ1-5
D: TRBD1
DNA: TGTGCCAGCAGCCCGGTAACAGGGGGACGTCAGCCCCAGCATTTT
CDR3: CASSPVTGGRQPQHF

size: NA
V: TRBV5-4
J: TRBJ1-2
D: TRBD1
DNA: TGTGCCAGCAGCTTCCTACCGACAGGGGTAAGGTCTGGCTACACCTTC
CDR3: CASSFLPTGVRSGYTF

size: NA
V: TRBV2
J: TRBJ2-7
D: NA
DNA: TGTGCCAGCAGTGATATAACTAACTTCCACTACGAGCAGTACTTC
CDR3: CASSDITNFHYEQYF

size: NA
V: TRBV5-1
J: TRBJ2-1
D: NA
DNA: TGCGCCAGCAGCCCGGCGGGGAGGACCTACAATGAGCAGTTCTTC
CDR3: CASSPAGRTYNEQFF

size: NA
V: TRBV7-9
J: TRBJ1-5
D: TRBD1
DNA: TGTGCCAGCAGCCACGTTGCCAGGGGGCAGAGTCAGCCCCAGCATTTT
CDR3: CASSHVARGQSQPQHF

size: NA
V: TRBV7-3
J: TRBJ2-3
D: TRBD2
DNA: TGTGCCAGCAGCTCGTGGAGCGGGGCGGTAGATACGCAGTATTTT
CDR3: CASSSWSGAVDTQYF